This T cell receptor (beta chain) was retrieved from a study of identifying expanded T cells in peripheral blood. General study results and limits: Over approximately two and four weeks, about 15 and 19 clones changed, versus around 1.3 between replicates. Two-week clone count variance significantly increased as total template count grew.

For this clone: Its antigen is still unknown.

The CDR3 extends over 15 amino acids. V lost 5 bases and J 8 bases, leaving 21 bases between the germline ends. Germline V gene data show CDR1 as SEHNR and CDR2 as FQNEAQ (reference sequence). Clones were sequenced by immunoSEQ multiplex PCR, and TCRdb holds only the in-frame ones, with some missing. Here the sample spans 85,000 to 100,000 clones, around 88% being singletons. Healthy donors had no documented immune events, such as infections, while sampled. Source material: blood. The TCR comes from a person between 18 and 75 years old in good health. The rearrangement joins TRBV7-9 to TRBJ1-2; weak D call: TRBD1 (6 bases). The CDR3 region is CASSLGGATPGGYTF. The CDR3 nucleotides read TGTGCCAGCAGCCTCGGGGGGGCCACCCCAGGAGGCTACACCTTC.